This T cell receptor (beta chain) was recovered during a study of T cell responses to AZD1222 COVID-19 vaccine. Overall study findings and caveats: Females outnumbered males among donors, who were mostly white British; clonal diversity was possibly underestimated.

As to this clone: The target antigen is unknown.

TCRdb keeps only in-frame clones here, not all; method: immunoSEQ multiplex PCR. The sample has some 95,000 clones, approximately 88% seen once; the top ten hold over 10%. The germline V gene has CDR1 MNHNS and CDR2 SASEGT. V was cut by 4 bases and J by 6 bases, with 18 bases left in between. The CDR3 extends over 15 amino acids. The rearrangement links TRBV6-1 to TRBJ1-2; D gene ambiguous. This clonotype was obtained from an adult who received the AZD1222 COVID-19 vaccine. Sequencing was performed on peripheral blood, taken 28 days after the second AZD1222 dose. Here the CDR3 DNA reads TGTGCCAGCAGTGCTCCCTCGGACGGAAGGAATGGCTACACCTTC. This sequence encodes CASSAPSDGRNGYTF.